Following are 3 T cell receptor beta chains from one sample sequenced in a study of spatial heterogeneity in lung cancer. Time point in this sample: sample taken at primary tumor resection. TCRdb recomputed calls from the 5' RACE reads with MiXCR, one row per CDR3 protein. The sample lists fewer than 9,500 distinct CDR3 sequences, 15% to 18% occurring once. The sequencing used normal lung tissue next to the tumor, collected at surgery. All receptors derive from a male donor with early-stage non-small cell lung cancer.

This clonotype was detected a few times. The genes are TRBV6-1 and TRBJ1-4; D gene ambiguous. CDR1 and CDR2 from the germline V gene are MNHNS and SASEGT. V was cut by 7 bases and J by 5 bases, with 8 bases left in between. The CDR3 loop spans 12 amino acids. This CDR3 is CASIGVNEKLFF. In DNA, the CDR3 is TGTGCCAGCATTGGGGTGAATGAAAAACTGTTTTTT.

This clonotype has more than one count but fewer than ten. The J gene is TRBJ2-3, the V gene TRBV6-1; 14 bases map to TRBD2. V lost 5 bases and J lost 4; bases outside the gene matches: 8. From germline, CDR1 is MNHNS and CDR2 SASEGT. The CDR3 length is 17 residues. This CDR3 reads CASSPSPTSGRADTQYF. The DNA of the CDR3 is TGTGCCAGCAGTCCCTCACCGACTAGCGGGAGGGCAGATACGCAGTATTTT.

This clonotype was found many times. This sequence joins TRBV7-8 and TRBJ1-1; possible D gene TRBD1, 6 bases. CDR1 SGHVS and CDR2 FQNEAQ come from the germline V gene. V was pared by 8 bases and J by 6 bases, with 19 bases between. The CDR3 totals 14 residues. The CDR3 spells CASSRQAMGAEAFF. Here the CDR3 DNA reads TGTGCCAGCTCCAGACAGGCCATGGGCGCTGAAGCTTTCTTT. The entire variable domain, with the rest obtained from reference TRBV7-8 and TRBJ1-1, is as follows: GAGVSQSPRYKVAKRGQDVALRCDPISGHVSLFWYQQALGQGPEFLTYFQNEAQLDKSGLPSDRFFAERPEGSVSTLKIQRTQQEDSAVYLCASSRQAMGAEAFFGQGTRLTVV.